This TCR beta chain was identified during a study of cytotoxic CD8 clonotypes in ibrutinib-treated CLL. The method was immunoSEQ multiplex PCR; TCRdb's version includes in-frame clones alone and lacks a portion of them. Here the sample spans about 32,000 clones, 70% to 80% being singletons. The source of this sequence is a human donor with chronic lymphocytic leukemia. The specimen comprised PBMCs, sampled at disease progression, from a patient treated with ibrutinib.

CDR3 bases: TGTGCCAGCAGCTTCCGAGGGCTGGGAAACACCATATATTTT. Its protein is CASSFRGLGNTIYF. The chain joins TRBV5-8 to TRBJ1-3; D ambiguous. The CDR3 has 14 residues. Germline-derived CDR1 and CDR2 are SGHTS and YDEGEE. Trimming shortened V by 2 bases and J by 4 bases, and 10 bases separated the two germline ends.